This T cell receptor beta chain was retrieved from a study of blood T cell repertoires in COVID-19. Study overall: T cells, B-cell-depleted T cells, or PBMCs provided the cDNA or gDNA that served as material.

Repertoires were generated with immunoSEQ multiplex PCR, while TCRdb's copy carries only in-frame clones and drops some. The table records fewer than 500,000 clones, roughly 86% of them present only once. Germline values: CDR1 LNHDA, CDR2 SQIVND (reference sequence). With 6 bases clipped from V and 5 bases from J, the junction kept 2 bases outside the gene matches. The CDR3 totals 13 residues. The chain couples TRBV19 to TRBJ1-1, with 11 bases fitting TRBD1. This receptor was taken from a human donor with acute or convalescent COVID-19. The donor label of this sample is uncertain. The sample consisted of peripheral blood. In DNA, the CDR3 is TGTGCCAGTAGAGGACAGGGGGCTACTGAAGCTTTCTTT. It specifies CASRGQGATEAFF.